Reported below is one TCR beta chain. This specimen comes from a study of blood T cells in healthy people across ages. Then a second PCR, running roughly 6 to 11 cycles, was carried out with a sample-barcoded 5' primer and a J-beta primer mix. A single record per CDR3 protein comes from TCRdb applying MiXCR to the 5' RACE reads. The data contain hundreds of thousands of distinct CDR3 sequences, roughly 49% of them singletons. Ranging in age from roughly 6 to 95, the donors were healthy Caucasian individuals from Russia. With 7 bases clipped from V and 8 bases from J, the junction kept 9 bases outside the gene matches. Germline CDR1 and CDR2: DFQATT and SNEGSKA (reference sequence). This CDR3 has 13 amino acids.

J is TRBJ2-2 and V is TRBV20-1; 8 nucleotides align to TRBD2. The receptor was derived from a woman aged 55-70 years in good health. The specimen was blood. This CDR3 is CSVFPSGSGELFF. CDR3 DNA sequence: TGCAGTGTGTTTCCCAGCGGGAGTGGGGAGCTGTTTTTT.